This T cell receptor (beta chain) is drawn from a study of CD8 T cells in Susac syndrome. Background on the study: When blood was drawn, patients with Susac syndrome were on intravenous immunoglobulin alone, on corticosteroids, or therapy-naive.

From germline, CDR1 is DFQATT and CDR2 SNEGSKA (reference sequence). The CDR3 contains 12 residues. V shed 5 bases and J 7 bases; nucleotides not matched to a gene: 7. RNA was extracted with the RNeasy kit, and a quantity of roughly 0.45 to 1 ug was reverse transcribed using random hexamers. TCRdb redid the calling of the immunoSEQ multiplex PCR reads with MiXCR, one entry per CDR3 protein. The sample comprises around 140,000 distinct CDR3 sequences, approximately 95% of which are singletons, and roughly 0.14% rests with the top ten. Patients with Susac syndrome fulfilled recently defined diagnostic criteria for definite or probable disease.

The rearrangement joins TRBV20-1 to TRBJ1-2, with 7 bases matching TRBD1. The sequenced material came from CD4+ T cells from PBMCs. The TCR comes from a human donor with Susac syndrome. The CDR3 coding sequence is TGCAGTGCTTCGACAGGGTTGAGTGGCTACACCTTC. Amino acid sequence: CSASTGLSGYTF.